The T cell receptor beta chain described here comes from a study of CD8 T cells in cerebrospinal fluid in Alzheimer's disease. Study-level information: CSF T cell clonal expansion was assessed by plate-based nested PCR and droplet-based sequencing. Study-level results: Patients with mild cognitive impairment or Alzheimer's disease had a larger top CSF clone percentage than controls. Healthy subjects less often had a clone of at least 3% than Alzheimer's patients.

10X single-cell V(D)J and 5' gene-expression libraries profiled CSF cells. Reanalyzing the 10x single-cell sequencing reads, TCRdb keeps one entry per CDR3 protein, without DNA. This sample's table reports 230 or so distinct CDR3 sequences. The CDR3 totals 13 residues. In germline, CDR1 is SEHNR, CDR2 FQNEAQ (reference sequence). This clonotype is deemed medium-sized by its frequency. Its cognate antigen is unknown. Sequenced sample: cerebrospinal fluid. This clonotype was obtained from a human donor in good health. The V gene is TRBV7-9, the J gene TRBJ2-7. The CDR3 loop is CASSRADPNEQYF.